The rows below give T cell receptor beta chains drawn from one sample of a study of post-analysis software for immune sequencing data. TCRdb re-called the PCR reads with MiXCR, one entry per CDR3 protein. The sample includes roughly 600,000 distinct CDR3 sequences, roughly 45% of them seen just once. The sequencing input was blood. These receptors all come from a girl under 18 with multiple sclerosis. Both conserved end residues are part of each CDR3. The D gene is left open where the match is weak. Size is omitted from some rows. Given values are once, few, many or a class for expanded clones.

j_call | cdr3_length | d_call | v_call | clone_size | cdr3_aa | cdr3_nt
TRBJ2-3 | 13 | . | TRBV6-5 | few | CASRGASTDTQYF | TGTGCCAGCAGGGGGGCGAGCACAGATACGCAGTATTTT
TRBJ2-1 | 14 | . | TRBV5-1 | . | CASSLGAEANEQFF | TGCGCCAGCAGCTTGGGTGCCGAGGCTAATGAGCAGTTCTTC
TRBJ2-3 | 16 | TRBD1 | TRBV5-6 | . | CASSLIGTGNTDTQYF | TGTGCCAGCAGCTTAATAGGGACAGGGAACACAGATACGCAGTATTTT
TRBJ1-1 | 16 | . | TRBV4-1 | . | CASSQGSLNPNTEAFF | TGCGCCAGCAGCCAAGGATCCTTAAACCCGAACACTGAAGCTTTCTTT
TRBJ1-1 | 12 | . | TRBV20-1 | . | CSARRVMTEAFF | TGCAGTGCTAGAAGGGTTATGACTGAAGCTTTCTTT
TRBJ2-6 | 14 | TRBD1 | TRBV12-3/TRBV12-4 | . | CASLDRAGANVLTF | TGTGCCAGTCTAGACAGGGCGGGGGCCAACGTCCTGACTTTC
TRBJ1-5 | 16 | TRBD1 | TRBV6-2/TRBV6-3 | . | CASSYFDRGGNQPQHF | TGTGCCAGCAGTTACTTCGACAGGGGCGGCAATCAGCCCCAGCATTTT
TRBJ2-1 | 15 | TRBD2 | TRBV19 | . | CASSPGTSGRQEQFF | TGTGCCAGTAGTCCCGGGACTAGCGGGAGACAGGAGCAGTTCTTC
TRBJ2-4 | 14 | TRBD2 | TRBV10-3 | . | CAISPAGVKNIQYF | TGTGCCATCAGTCCTGCGGGGGTCAAAAACATTCAGTACTTC
TRBJ2-4 | 15 | . | TRBV6-5 | . | CASRSGLRTKNIQYF | TGTGCCAGCAGATCGGGCCTCAGGACCAAAAACATTCAGTACTTC
TRBJ2-5 | 13 | . | TRBV7-2 | few | CASSLPLQETQYF | TGTGCCAGCAGCTTACCCCTACAAGAGACCCAGTACTTC
TRBJ2-2 | 13 | TRBD1 | TRBV7-2 | many | CASSVGQGGELFF | TGTGCCAGCAGCGTCGGACAGGGCGGGGAGCTGTTTTTT
TRBJ1-1 | 19 | . | TRBV6-5 | . | CASSYSIRQLLGFNTEAFF | TGTGCCAGCAGTTACTCGATCCGGCAGCTCTTGGGGTTCAACACTGAAGCTTTCTTT
TRBJ2-5 | 15 | TRBD1 | TRBV15 | few | CATSMGTDREETQYF | TGTGCCACCAGCATGGGGACGGACAGGGAAGAGACCCAGTACTTC
TRBJ1-5 | 16 | . | TRBV7-2 | . | CASSLDQGLSNQPQHF | TGTGCCAGCAGCTTAGACCAGGGCTTGAGCAATCAGCCCCAGCATTTT
TRBJ2-5 | 13 | . | TRBV6-5 | . | CASSYGFRETQYF | TGTGCCAGCAGTTACGGTTTTCGGGAGACCCAGTACTTC
TRBJ2-7 | 13 | . | TRBV29-1 | few | CSVGSTATYEQYF | TGCAGCGTTGGGAGCACAGCCACCTACGAGCAGTACTTC
TRBJ1-5 | 15 | TRBD1 | TRBV6-1 | . | CASSWDSSINQPQHF | TGTGCCAGCAGCTGGGACAGCAGCATTAATCAGCCCCAGCATTTT
TRBJ1-4 | 14 | TRBD1 | TRBV29-1 | . | CSAKGDSPNEKLFF | TGCAGCGCCAAGGGGGACAGCCCGAATGAAAAACTGTTTTTT
TRBJ2-7 | 15 | TRBD1 | TRBV5-1 | . | CASSLEGSGGYEQYF | TGCGCCAGCAGCTTGGAGGGGTCAGGGGGCTACGAGCAGTACTTC
TRBJ1-5 | 13 | . | TRBV12-3/TRBV12-4 | . | CASSPGFNQPQHF | TGTGCCAGCAGTCCGGGGTTCAATCAGCCCCAGCATTTT
TRBJ2-5 | 15 | . | TRBV6-6 | few | CASRWGGSPQETQYF | TGTGCCAGCAGATGGGGTGGATCCCCCCAAGAGACCCAGTACTTC
TRBJ1-2 | 16 | . | TRBV12-3/TRBV12-4 | . | CASSSRRKAPPYGYTF | TGTGCCAGCAGCTCCCGAAGGAAGGCCCCTCCCTATGGCTACACCTTC
TRBJ2-1 | 17 | TRBD2 | TRBV5-5 | . | CASSLAPGLAGSNEQFF | TGTGCCAGCAGCTTGGCACCGGGACTAGCGGGATCCAATGAGCAGTTCTTC
TRBJ2-5 | 15 | . | TRBV15 | few | CATSRDLTGAETQYF | TGTGCCACCAGCAGAGATCTTACGGGCGCAGAGACCCAGTACTTC
TRBJ1-5 | 13 | . | TRBV29-1 | . | CSVAGDSNQPQHF | TGCAGCGTTGCTGGGGATAGCAATCAGCCCCAGCATTTT
TRBJ2-1 | 16 | TRBD1 | TRBV6-6 | . | CASSHGTDSSLNEQFF | TGTGCCAGCAGTCACGGGACAGACTCTTCCCTCAATGAGCAGTTCTTC
TRBJ1-2 | 15 | . | TRBV20-1 | few | CSASRSGRNLYGYTF | TGCAGTGCTAGTAGGTCGGGCAGAAATCTCTATGGCTACACCTTC
TRBJ2-7 | 15 | TRBD2 | TRBV6-5 | . | CASKLRGRTRYEQYF | TGTGCCAGCAAGCTACGGGGCAGGACTAGATACGAGCAGTACTTC
TRBJ2-1 | 15 | TRBD1 | TRBV25-1 | . | CASSPGTEAYNEQFF | TGTGCCAGCAGTCCGGGGACAGAAGCCTACAATGAGCAGTTCTTC
TRBJ2-3 | 17 | TRBD1 | TRBV12-3/TRBV12-4 | few | CASSLESLGTEQDTQYF | TGTGCCAGCAGTTTAGAGAGCCTCGGGACAGAACAAGATACGCAGTATTTT
TRBJ2-7 | 14 | . | TRBV12-3/TRBV12-4 | few | CASSGPRSDYEQYF | TGTGCCAGCTCCGGACCCCGCTCCGATTACGAGCAGTACTTC
TRBJ2-1 | 16 | . | TRBV29-1 | few | CSAVGGNPHLYNEQFF | TGCAGCGCTGTTGGCGGGAACCCCCATCTCTACAATGAGCAGTTCTTC
TRBJ2-1 | 15 | TRBD2 | TRBV10-2 | few | CASSDLTSGGNEQFF | TGCGCCAGCAGTGATCTGACTAGCGGGGGCAATGAGCAGTTCTTC
TRBJ2-7 | 12 | . | TRBV2 | . | CASRIGPYEQYF | TGTGCCAGCAGAATAGGACCCTACGAGCAGTACTTC
TRBJ2-3 | 14 | TRBD2 | TRBV6-4 | many | CASSEAGGSDTQYF | TGTGCCAGCAGTGAAGCGGGGGGCTCAGATACGCAGTATTTT
TRBJ2-7 | 14 | . | TRBV12-3/TRBV12-4 | . | CASSSGGGGYEQYF | TGTGCCAGCAGCTCCGGCGGGGGCGGTTACGAGCAGTACTTC
TRBJ2-5 | 12 | . | TRBV20-1 | . | CSARTYQETQYF | TGCAGTGCCAGGACTTACCAAGAGACCCAGTACTTC
TRBJ2-5 | 13 | TRBD2 | TRBV2 | . | CASSEGLVETQYF | TGTGCCAGCAGTGAGGGACTAGTAGAGACCCAGTACTTC
TRBJ2-1 | 16 | . | TRBV7-9 | . | CASSPIVQQGKNEQFF | TGTGCCAGCAGCCCCATAGTCCAACAGGGAAAGAACGAGCAGTTCTTC
TRBJ2-5 | 13 | TRBD1 | TRBV20-1 | few | CSARKGQQETQYF | TGCAGTGCTAGGAAGGGACAGCAAGAGACCCAGTACTTC
TRBJ2-5 | 15 | . | TRBV20-1 | . | CSARDTMDRGETQYF | TGCAGTGCTAGAGATACAATGGACCGGGGAGAGACCCAGTACTTC
TRBJ2-3 | 13 | . | TRBV29-1 | . | CSVGGQVTDTQYF | TGCAGCGTCGGGGGTCAGGTAACAGATACGCAGTATTTT
TRBJ2-5 | 14 | TRBD2 | TRBV29-1 | few | CSVLRGLAGETQYF | TGCAGCGTTCTCCGCGGACTAGCGGGAGAGACCCAGTACTTC